One and the same sample provided the 19 T cell receptor beta chains below, sequenced in a study of T cells in Graves' hyperthyroidism and ophthalmopathy. Template material for amplifying TCR beta CDR3 regions consisted of RNA transcripts. First-round RT-PCR with HTBI primers amplified the TCR CDR3 region. MiXCR was run by TCRdb on the multiplex PCR reads, yielding one entry per CDR3 protein. The sample includes about 580,000 distinct CDR3 sequences, 46% of them seen just once. Input material: peripheral blood or thyroid tissue (not recorded which). These receptor sequences come from a woman aged 18-29 years with Graves' hyperthyroidism.

This clonotype was counted many times. V usage is TRBV9 and J usage is TRBJ2-2; TRBD2 matches 11 bases. The CDR3 is 15 amino acids. V was clipped by 3 bases and J by 6 bases; unmatched bases: 4. Germline CDR1 is SGDLS and CDR2 is YYNGEE. The DNA for the CDR3 is TGTGCCAGCAGCGAACTAGCGGGAGTCGCCGGGGAGCTGTTTTTT. It specifies CASSELAGVAGELFF.

In its sample, this clonotype was seen a few times. The V call is TRBV5-1, the J call TRBJ2-6; D gene unclear. V was cut by 3 bases and J by 2 bases, with 9 bases left in between. Germline CDR1 and CDR2: SGHRS and YFSETQ. This CDR3 has 15 amino acids. The CDR3 nucleotides are TGCGCCAGCAGCTCCGGTACCGCTGGGGCCAACGTCCTGACTTTC. This sequence encodes CASSSGTAGANVLTF.

This clonotype was seen many times. The CDR3 region has the DNA TGCGCCAGCAGCGGGGAGGGGGCCAGCAACACTGAAGCTTTCTTT. This encodes CASSGEGASNTEAFF. The V and J genes are TRBV5-1 and TRBJ1-1; 7 nucleotides match TRBD1. Germline V CDR1 and CDR2: SGHRS, YFSETQ. V shed 4 bases and J 2 bases; nucleotides not matched to a gene: 8. The CDR3 has 15 residues.

This clonotype was counted at least ten times. The chain carries TRBV25-1 and TRBJ1-1; possible D gene TRBD1, 5 bases. The CDR3 contains 16 residues. The germline V gene encodes CDR1 MGHDK and CDR2 SYGVNS. V was cut by 1 base and J by 4 bases, with 16 bases left in between. The CDR3 DNA reads TGTGCCAGCAGTGAATCTTTGGTAGGGGCGGGCACTGAAGCTTTCTTT. This gives the protein CASSESLVGAGTEAFF. Looking up the rest from reference TRBV25-1 and TRBJ1-1 gives the full variable domain: EADIYQTPRYLVIGTGKKITLECSQTMGHDKMYWYQQDPGMELHLIHYSYGVNSTEKGDLSSESTVSRIRTEHFPLTLESARPSHTSQYLCASSESLVGAGTEAFFGQGTRLTVV.

The J gene is TRBJ1-2, the V gene TRBV25-1, with 9 bases identical to TRBD1. CDR1 and CDR2 from the germline V gene are MGHDK and SYGVNS. This CDR3 is 13 amino acids long. With 6 bases clipped from V and 4 bases from J, the junction kept 3 bases outside the gene matches. CDR3 nucleotides: TGTGCCAGCAGGGGACAGGGACTCTATGGCTACACCTTC. It codes for CASRGQGLYGYTF.

The chain uses TRBV6-6 and TRBJ2-5; 8 nucleotides match TRBD2. J gave up 4 bases and V 2 bases, and 3 bases lay outside the gene matches. Germline values: CDR1 MNHNY, CDR2 SVGAGI (reference sequence). The CDR3 totals 14 residues. For the CDR3, the DNA is TGTGCCAGCAGTTACGCGGGGGGCTCAGAGACCCAGTACTTC. Encoded protein: CASSYAGGSETQYF.

The sample holds many counts of this clonotype. The V gene is TRBV11-3, the J gene TRBJ1-6; 10 bases match TRBD1. Germline CDR1 is SGHNT and CDR2 is YENEEA. There are 16 residues in the CDR3. The V and J ends lost 5 bases and 8 bases, in that order; junction bases with no gene match: 9. In DNA form, the CDR3 reads TGTGCCAGCAGCGCTCTGGGACAGGGGAAACATTCACCCCTCCACTTT. Its translation: CASSALGQGKHSPLHF.

Ten or more counts support this clonotype. The chain employs TRBV15 and TRBJ2-2; perhaps TRBD1 as D (6 bases). Deletions cut 0 bases from V and 1 base from J, with 6 bases between. Germline CDR1 reads LNHNV; CDR2 reads YYDKDF (reference sequence). The CDR3 is made up of 15 amino acids. CDR3 sequence reads: CATSRDRGNTGELFF. CDR3 in DNA: TGTGCCACCAGCAGAGACAGGGGGAACACCGGGGAGCTGTTTTTT.

The rearrangement links TRBV15 to TRBJ2-7, with 10 bases matching TRBD2. Germline V gives CDR1 LNHNV, CDR2 YYDKDF (reference sequence). This CDR3 is 15 amino acids long. J was trimmed by 3 bases and V by 2 bases; bases with no gene match: 4. CDR3 sequence: CATSRRTSGSYEQYF. The CDR3 DNA is TGTGCCACCAGCAGAAGGACTAGCGGAAGCTACGAGCAGTACTTC.

This clonotype showed up just once. The chain is built from TRBV7-9 and TRBJ2-6; D gene unclear. From germline, CDR1 is SEHNR and CDR2 FQNEAQ (reference sequence). Trimming removed 6 bases from V and 4 bases from J, with 10 bases in between. This CDR3 contains 14 residues. CDR3 in DNA: TGTGCCAGCAGACAAGGTCGCGGGGCCAACGTCCTGACTTTC. This translates into CASRQGRGANVLTF.

The chain is built from TRBV27 and TRBJ2-2; 10 nucleotides agree with TRBD2. This CDR3 is built from 14 residues. Trimming removed 10 bases from V and 2 bases from J; junction bases left unmatched: 4. Germline CDR1 and CDR2: MNHEY and SMNVEV (reference sequence). CDR3 DNA: TGTGCCACCCAACTAGCGGGAAACACCGGGGAGCTGTTTTTT. Protein sequence: CATQLAGNTGELFF.

This clonotype was counted many times. In DNA, the CDR3 is TGTGCCAGCAGCTACTTAGCGGGAGCGGGCACCGGGGAGCTGTTTTTT. It translates to CASSYLAGAGTGELFF. This chain links TRBV7-3 with TRBJ2-2; 9 positions match TRBD2. Germline CDR1 is SGHTA and CDR2 is FQGTGA. V was clipped by 4 bases and J by 4 bases; unmatched bases: 7. This CDR3 has 16 amino acids.

This clonotype was detected ten times or more. This rearrangement joins TRBV12-3 or TRBV12-4 to TRBJ2-7, with D possibly TRBD2 on 5 matching bases. The CDR3 is 14 amino acids. V was trimmed by 3 bases and J by 1 base, leaving 10 bases between them. This CDR3 is CASSFAGGSYEQYF. Written as DNA, the CDR3 is TGTGCCAGCAGTTTCGCCGGAGGATCCTACGAGCAGTACTTC.

The gene calls are TRBV18 and TRBJ1-1; D not resolved. In germline, CDR1 is KGHSH, CDR2 LQKENI. Trimming removed 4 bases from V and 7 bases from J, with 10 bases in between. This CDR3 contains 12 residues. CDR3 bases: TGTGCCAGCTCACTCGGTGGGATTGAAGCTTTCTTT. Protein: CASSLGGIEAFF. The complete variable domain, with remaining parts taken from reference TRBV18 and TRBJ1-1, reads NAGVMQNPRHLVRRRGQEARLRCSPMKGHSHVYWYRQLPEEGLKFMVYLQKENIIDESGMPKERFSAEFPKEGPSILRIQQVVRGDSAAYFCASSLGGIEAFFGQGTRLTVV.

The chain couples TRBV7-9 to TRBJ2-7; the D gene is possibly TRBD2 (6 bases). Trimming shortened V by 4 bases and J by 6 bases, and 22 bases separated the two germline ends. The CDR3 is 16 residues long. Germline-derived CDR1 and CDR2 are SEHNR and FQNEAQ (reference sequence). CDR3 amino acids: CASSSGVGSGGGEQYF. The CDR3 region has the DNA TGTGCCAGCAGCTCCGGTGTCGGTAGCGGAGGAGGCGAGCAGTACTTC. Variable domain in full (rest from reference TRBV7-9 and TRBJ2-7): DTGVSQNPRHKITKRGQNVTFRCDPISEHNRLYWYRQTLGQGPEFLTYFQNEAQLEKSRLLSDRFSAERPKGSFSTLEIQRTEQGDSAMYLCASSSGVGSGGGEQYFGPGTRLTVT.

The table lists this clonotype with many counts. The V gene is TRBV19, the J gene TRBJ1-5; perhaps TRBD1 as D (5 bases). Germline assignment: CDR1 LNHDA and CDR2 SQIVND (reference sequence). Trimming took 3 bases from V and 2 from J, leaving 14 bases between them. The CDR3 is made up of 16 amino acids. The CDR3 loop is CASSILAGRGNQPQHF. CDR3 coding DNA: TGTGCCAGTAGTATTCTGGCAGGGAGGGGCAATCAGCCCCAGCATTTT. Complete variable domain (other parts from reference TRBV19 and TRBJ1-5): DGGITQSPKYLFRKEGQNVTLSCEQNLNHDAMYWYRQDPGQGLRLIYYSQIVNDFQKGDIAEGYSVSREKKESFPLTVTSAQKNPTAFYLCASSILAGRGNQPQHFGDGTRLSIL.

Many counts were recorded for this clonotype. V usage is TRBV27 and J usage is TRBJ1-1; D is undetermined. This CDR3 spans 15 amino acids. V dropped 1 base and J dropped 0 bases, with 9 bases sitting between them. Per the germline V gene, CDR1 is MNHEY and CDR2 is SMNVEV (reference sequence). CDR3 amino acids: CASSLYTGMNTEAFF. CDR3 sequence (DNA): TGTGCCAGCAGTTTATATACGGGTATGAACACTGAAGCTTTCTTT.

The chain links TRBV29-1 to TRBJ2-5; 9 bases align to TRBD2. V gave up 4 bases and J gave up 2 bases; unmatched junction bases: 2. This CDR3 has 13 amino acids. CDR1 and CDR2 from the germline V gene are SQVTM and ANQGSEA. The CDR3 coding sequence is TGCAGCGTTGGACTAGCGGATCAAGAGACCCAGTACTTC. Translation gives CSVGLADQETQYF.

CDR3 sequence reads: CASSGKQPIPGSGANVLTF. CDR3 sequence (DNA): TGCGCCAGCAGCGGGAAACAACCGATTCCAGGCTCTGGGGCCAACGTCCTGACTTTC. The chain recombines TRBV10-2 with TRBJ2-6; D may be TRBD2 (5 bases). The CDR3 extends over 19 amino acids. Trimming removed 6 bases from V and 0 bases from J, with 21 bases in between. Germline CDR1 WSHSY, CDR2 SAAADI.